Sequencing of this TCR beta chain was carried out in a study of blood T cells in healthy people across ages. Study-level results: The fall in TCR beta diversity per million T cells was roughly linear with age.

This CDR3 has 14 residues. The V and J ends lost 0 bases and 3 bases, in that order; junction bases with no gene match: 2. Germline V lookup: CDR1 DFQATT, CDR2 SNEGSKA (reference sequence). This clonotype was recorded a few times. No antigen is known for it. At least 5 micrograms of total RNA were extracted per sample. Alongside a J-beta primer mix, a sample-barcoded 5' primer served in a second PCR lasting about 6 to 11 cycles. From the 5' RACE reads, TCRdb called clonotypes with MiXCR, one entry per CDR3 protein. The repertoire holds 650,000 to 1,000,000 distinct CDR3 sequences, with roughly 46% as singletons.

The receptor's source is a man older than 75 in good health. The chain employs TRBV20-1 and TRBJ2-1, with 7 bases aligning to TRBD2. Sequencing input: blood. The chain's CDR3 is CSARDKRGYNEQFF. Here the CDR3 DNA reads TGCAGTGCTAGAGATAAGCGGGGCTACAATGAGCAGTTCTTC.